This TCR beta chain was captured in a study of cytomegalovirus exposure and HLA in healthy donors. The PCR had 60 Vbeta and 13 Jbeta primers. Assay used: immunoSEQ multiplex PCR; TCRdb lists only in-frame clones, some missing. The sample yields some 60,000 clones, about 79% seen once. The CDR3 has 16 residues. Germline V gene sequence: CDR1 SGHDN, CDR2 FVKESK. Trimming removed 5 bases at V and 6 bases at J, with 21 bases between. The sequence derives from a man between 40 and 49 years old in good health and CMV-seronegative. The specimen sequenced was PBMCs. The rearrangement joins TRBV14 to TRBJ2-3; the D gene is possibly TRBD1 (5 bases). The CDR3 coding sequence is TGTGCCAGCAGCAGGCGGCAGGGTGGGTTCTCGGATACGCAGTATTTT. Residues: CASSRRQGGFSDTQYF. The whole variable domain, filled in from reference TRBV14 and TRBJ2-3, reads EAGVTQFPSHSVIEKGQTVTLRCDPISGHDNLYWYRRVMGKEIKFLLHFVKESKQDESGMPNNRFLAERTGGTYSTLKVQPAELEDSGVYFCASSRRQGGFSDTQYFGPGTRLTVL.